Below are 11 T cell receptor beta chains sequenced from a single sample in a study of T cells in Graves' hyperthyroidism and ophthalmopathy. TCR beta CDR3 regions were amplified from RNA. With the HTBI primer set, the TCR CDR3 went through a first round of RT-PCR. TCRdb re-called the multiplex PCR reads with MiXCR, one entry per CDR3 protein. The sample lists approximately 300,000 distinct CDR3 sequences, approximately 18% occurring once. The specimen was blood. These receptors all stem from a man aged 50 to 60 with Graves' ophthalmopathy.

This clonotype was detected ten times or more. The chain joins TRBV5-1 to TRBJ2-4; D may match TRBD1 or TRBD2 (5 bases each). This CDR3 is 16 amino acids long. With 6 bases removed from V and 1 base from J, the gap between germline ends came to 17 bases. Germline loops: CDR1 SGHRS, CDR2 YFSETQ. The CDR3 protein is CASTREAGGAKNIQYF. Here the CDR3 DNA reads TGCGCCAGCACCCGAGAGGCTGGGGGTGCCAAAAACATTCAGTACTTC.

This clonotype was counted ten times or more. V is TRBV18 and J is TRBJ2-1; 13 positions agree with TRBD2. After removal of 4 bases from V and 9 bases from J, the junction contained 9 bases not matched to a gene. The CDR3 spans 16 residues. Looked up from germline, CDR1 is KGHSH and CDR2 is LQKENI. CDR3 protein: CASSLPGTSGMGEQFF. In DNA, the CDR3 is TGTGCCAGCTCACTACCTGGGACTAGCGGGATGGGTGAGCAGTTCTTC.

This clonotype turned up a few times. V and J are TRBV7-9 and TRBJ1-2, with D maybe TRBD1 (5 bases). CDR1 SEHNR and CDR2 FQNEAQ come from the germline V gene (reference sequence). The CDR3 covers 11 residues. V shed 11 bases and J shed 2 bases, with 9 bases lying between them. In nucleotides, the CDR3 is TGTGCCGGGGGGGAGAACTATGGCTACACCTTC. Translated: CAGGENYGYTF.

In this sample, this clonotype turned up many times. V is TRBV14 and J is TRBJ2-1, with TRBD2 as a possible D gene (5 bases). The CDR3 totals 14 residues. Trimming took off 0 bases at V and 7 bases at J, with 10 bases between the two ends. Germline V CDR1 and CDR2: SGHDN, FVKESK. The CDR3 spells CASSQESERNEQFF. CDR3 coding DNA: TGTGCCAGCAGCCAAGAATCGGAGCGGAATGAGCAGTTCTTC. The full variable domain, with the rest looked up from reference TRBV14 and TRBJ2-1, is EAGVTQFPSHSVIEKGQTVTLRCDPISGHDNLYWYRRVMGKEIKFLLHFVKESKQDESGMPNNRFLAERTGGTYSTLKVQPAELEDSGVYFCASSQESERNEQFFGPGTRLTVL.

Of note for this clonotype: Possible read error: a much larger clone is one base away. The V call is TRBV12-3 or TRBV12-4, the J call TRBJ2-7, with TRBD2 identical over 11 bases. The CDR3 consists of 14 residues. V gave up 4 bases and J gave up 10 bases; unmatched junction bases: 9. The CDR3: CASSSLAGGFEQYF. DNA for the CDR3: TGTGCCAGCAGTTCTCTAGCGGGAGGTTTCGAACAGTACTTC.

This clonotype was observed at least ten times. Written as DNA, the CDR3 is TGTGCCAGCAGCGTAGCTCCTAGTTCAGACTACGAGCAGTACTTC. This sequence encodes CASSVAPSSDYEQYF. The chain couples TRBV9 to TRBJ2-7; D is undetermined. Germline lookup yields CDR1 SGDLS and CDR2 YYNGEE. V was trimmed by 0 bases and J by 3 bases, leaving 13 bases between them. The length of the CDR3 is 15 residues.

CDR3 loop: CASSLRRAKNIQYF. CDR3 nucleotide sequence: TGTGCCAGCAGTTTAAGGAGAGCCAAAAACATTCAGTACTTC. The chain has TRBV12-3 or TRBV12-4 and TRBJ2-4; unclear D gene. With 2 bases removed from V and 0 bases from J, the gap between germline ends came to 5 bases. The CDR3 has 14 amino acids.

This clonotype was recorded a few times. The chain carries TRBV2 and TRBJ2-6; D is possibly TRBD2 (5 bases). Germline V CDR1 and CDR2: SNHLY, FYNNEI. Trimming cost V 3 bases and J 1 base, with 10 bases left between them. CDR3 length: 16 residues. CDR3 sequence: CASSDQRDSGANVLTF. CDR3 DNA: TGTGCCAGCAGTGATCAACGGGATTCTGGGGCCAACGTCCTGACTTTC. The full variable domain, rest sourced from reference TRBV2 and TRBJ2-6, is EPEVTQTPSHQVTQMGQEVILRCVPISNHLYFYWYRQILGQKVEFLVSFYNNEISEKSEIFDDQFSVERPDGSNFTLKIRSTKLEDSAMYFCASSDQRDSGANVLTFGAGSRLTVL.

The chain combines TRBV7-8 with TRBJ2-7; TRBD2 agrees at 9 bases. Germline CDR1 SGHVS, CDR2 FQNEAQ. V was pared by 1 base and J by 1 base, with 11 bases of the junction left unmatched. The CDR3 extends over 18 amino acids. The chain's CDR3 is CASSLERGRAVRSYEQYF. For the CDR3, the DNA is TGTGCCAGCAGCTTAGAGCGCGGGAGGGCCGTAAGGTCCTACGAGCAGTACTTC.

The rearrangement joins TRBV6-2 or TRBV6-3 to TRBJ2-2; 11 bases match TRBD2. CDR1 and CDR2 (germline): MNHEY, SVGEGT. The J segment lost 2 bases and the V segment lost 6 bases, leaving 17 bases of the junction unmatched. The CDR3 has 20 residues. CDR3 DNA: TGTGCCAGCAGAACAATTTCCGGGACTAGCGGAAAGGCCAACACCGGGGAGCTGTTTTTT. It is translated as CASRTISGTSGKANTGELFF.

This clonotype is a singleton in its sample. The chain recombines TRBV10-3 with TRBJ2-2, with 8 bases matching TRBD1. The CDR3 runs to 15 residues. CDR1 and CDR2 (germline): ENHRY, SYGVKD. The trim removed 6 bases at V and 4 bases at J, leaving 7 bases unmatched. The CDR3 bases are TGTGCCATCAGCCCACAGGGGGGAGGCACCGGGGAGCTGTTTTTT. It codes for CAISPQGGGTGELFF.